The T cell receptor beta chain under discussion was sequenced for a study of read filtering for tumor transcriptome and immune sequencing. Study as a whole: IR-seq gave about 3.5 to 10.27 million TCR reads per sample; RNA-seq gave roughly 80 to 1273.

From roughly 390 ng of RNA, a library with molecular barcoded alpha/delta and beta/gamma adaptors was made. Using its own MiXCR run on the reads, TCRdb lists one record per CDR3 protein. The sample contains 40,000 to 50,000 distinct CDR3 sequences, about 19% of which appear only once. This CDR3 contains 13 residues. Germline V gives CDR1 SGHRS, CDR2 YFSETQ. The V gene lost 1 base and the J gene lost 5 bases, with 6 bases spanning the gap. This clonotype was detected ten times or more. Its antigen remains unidentified. Points from the study as a whole: Single-read clonotypes: around 81% of IR-seq clonotypes (roughly 4% of reads), 65% to 75% of RNA-seq clonotypes (around 48% of reads).

This chain links TRBV5-1 with TRBJ1-4; no firm D call. The sequenced sample consisted of a population of CD138-negative cells sorted from bone marrow. The receptor was derived from a donor aged 40 or older with multiple myeloma. As DNA, the CDR3 is TGCGCCAGCAGCTTGCATAGGAATGAAAAACTGTTTTTT. Protein product: CASSLHRNEKLFF.